Shown below are 3 T cell receptor beta chains from a single sample sequenced in a study of blood T cell repertoires in COVID-19. Clones were sequenced by immunoSEQ multiplex PCR, and TCRdb holds only the in-frame ones, with some missing. The sample holds about 240,000 clones, about four fifths seen once. The sequencing sample was made of peripheral blood. The receptors shown here come from a man aged 25-40 years who had recovered from COVID-19.

This clone was observed many times. V gene TRBV19 combines with J gene TRBJ2-1; D is perhaps TRBD1 (7 bases). Trimming stripped 3 bases from V and 0 bases from J, with 9 bases between. The CDR3 consists of 15 residues. Germline values: CDR1 LNHDA, CDR2 SQIVND (reference sequence). CDR3 nucleotide sequence: TGTGCCAGTAGTATCAGGGGGGTCTCCTACAATGAGCAGTTCTTC. Amino acids: CASSIRGVSYNEQFF.

The CDR3 region is CASSQEDKVVGYTF. CDR3 DNA: TGTGCCAGCAGCCAAGAAGACAAGGTCGTTGGCTACACCTTC. The chain joins TRBV3-1 (or the pseudogene TRBV3-2) to TRBJ1-2; D uncertain. Germline CDR1 and CDR2: LGHDT and YNNKEL (reference sequence). This CDR3 is 14 amino acids long. Trimming shortened V by 0 bases and J by 7 bases, and 12 bases separated the two germline ends.

The rearrangement uses TRBV25-1 and TRBJ2-1, with 9 bases that match TRBD2. This CDR3 is built from 17 residues. J gave up 8 bases and V 4 bases, and 15 bases lay outside the gene matches. Per germline, CDR1 MGHDK and CDR2 SYGVNS. Here the CDR3 reads CASSAPPGGLAGDEQFF. The CDR3 coding sequence is TGTGCCAGCAGTGCCCCACCTGGAGGTTTAGCGGGGGATGAGCAGTTCTTC.